The rows below give T cell receptor beta chains drawn from one sample of a study of T cell responses to AZD1222 COVID-19 vaccine. TCRdb's copy holds only in-frame clones and misses some; the assay was immunoSEQ multiplex PCR. The sample holds 85,000 to 100,000 clones; roughly 93% are singletons and the top ten take about 20%. Specimen: peripheral blood, collected on day 0 of AZD1222 vaccination. The source is an adult in good health. Each CDR3 is given with its conserved first and last residue.

v_call cdr3_aa
TRBV28 CASRPGGGDNSPLHF
TRBV4-3 CASSQAGTSGGGLQETQYF
TRBV5-1 CASRDTDTQYF
TRBV14 CASSQERVTEAFF
TRBV14 CASSPRDPWVRDEQFF
TRBV5-1 CASRTPGTSVNEQFF
TRBV9 CASSVAQGYTGELFF
TRBV27 CASSSQAGNYEQYF
TRBV6-1 CASTTGPRGGNTIYF
TRBV7-2 CASSLALVTGYSNQPQHF
TRBV7-2 CASSLAGTEYNSPLHF
TRBV6-5 CASSFRRDGTDTQYF
TRBV14 CASSLRQTASYEQYF
TRBV6-5 CASSRTGNGQETQYF
TRBV5-4 CASSLIGRNTGELFF
TRBV18 CASTLRPLAGGTGELFF
TRBV4-1 CASRYLQVSYEQYF
TRBV30 CAWTQNSGNTIYF
TRBV19 CASSSPPGTGRDQPQHF
TRBV28 CASSFQDTGELFF
TRBV9 CASSVLPAGNTIYF
TRBV3-1/TRBV3-2 CASSYSGYEQYF
TRBV4-2 CASSQDYGTSGRAKNIQYF
TRBV6-7 CANGEGIRTREAFF
TRBV5-1 CASSLGESTQYF
TRBV29-1 CSVLYGYEQYF
TRBV7-3 CASSPRGGGANVLTF
TRBV13 CASSSTGTVISTQYF
TRBV7-2 CASSKGSVFKGNTEAFF
TRBV27 CASSLKDQNTEAFF
TRBV4-1 CASSQPPDGRKLFF
TRBV3-1/TRBV3-2 CASSRDLGGDYTF
TRBV4-2 CASSTRDRGDYGYTF
TRBV7-9 CASSPGTSGVTQYF
TRBV19 CASRTTQGNRQPQHF
TRBV28 CASSLLYKDGYTF
TRBV9 CASRAGGTEAFF
TRBV12-3/TRBV12-4 CASSLDRGTEAFF
TRBV4-2 CASSQEAKTLPAYEQFF
TRBV15 CATSRDPSWGDTEAFF
TRBV3-1/TRBV3-2 CASSPSSSVYNTEAFF
TRBV6-5 CASSYSINYSGNTIYF
TRBV4-3 CASSQAGGPYEQFF
TRBV7-3 CASSLNVRTEAFF
TRBV7-2 CASSFSPGQGADSPLHF
TRBV7-2 CASSLVMTGDNSPLHF
TRBV7-6 CASSLGGPAGELFNEQFF
TRBV9 CASSVGLSNSPLHF